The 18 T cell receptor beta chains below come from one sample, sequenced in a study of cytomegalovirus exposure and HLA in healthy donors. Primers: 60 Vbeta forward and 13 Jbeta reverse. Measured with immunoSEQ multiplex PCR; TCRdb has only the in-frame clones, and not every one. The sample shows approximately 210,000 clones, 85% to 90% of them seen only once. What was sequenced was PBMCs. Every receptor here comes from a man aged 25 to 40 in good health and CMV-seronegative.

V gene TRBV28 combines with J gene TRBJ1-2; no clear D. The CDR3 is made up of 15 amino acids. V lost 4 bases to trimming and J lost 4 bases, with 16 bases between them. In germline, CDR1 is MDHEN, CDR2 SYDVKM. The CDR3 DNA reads TGTGCCAGCAGTTCCGGAGCCAGCGGGTTCTATGGCTACACCTTC. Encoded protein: CASSSGASGFYGYTF.

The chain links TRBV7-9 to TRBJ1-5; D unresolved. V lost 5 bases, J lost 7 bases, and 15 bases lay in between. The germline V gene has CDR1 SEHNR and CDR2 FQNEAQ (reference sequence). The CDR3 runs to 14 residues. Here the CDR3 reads CASSKIGKSQPQHF. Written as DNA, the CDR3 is TGTGCCAGCAGCAAAATCGGGAAATCGCAGCCCCAGCATTTT.

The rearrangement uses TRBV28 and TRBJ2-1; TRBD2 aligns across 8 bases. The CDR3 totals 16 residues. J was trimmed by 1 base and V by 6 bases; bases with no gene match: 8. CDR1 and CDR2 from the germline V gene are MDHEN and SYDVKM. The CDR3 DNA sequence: TGTGCCAGCAGCCCAAGGAGCGGGGGTTCCTACAATGAGCAGTTCTTC. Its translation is CASSPRSGGSYNEQFF.

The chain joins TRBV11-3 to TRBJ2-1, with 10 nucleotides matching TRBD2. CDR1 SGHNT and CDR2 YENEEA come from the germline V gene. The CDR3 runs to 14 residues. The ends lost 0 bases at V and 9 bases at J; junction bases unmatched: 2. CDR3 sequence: CASSLEPSGSEQFF. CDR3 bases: TGTGCCAGCAGCTTAGAACCTAGCGGGAGTGAGCAGTTCTTC.

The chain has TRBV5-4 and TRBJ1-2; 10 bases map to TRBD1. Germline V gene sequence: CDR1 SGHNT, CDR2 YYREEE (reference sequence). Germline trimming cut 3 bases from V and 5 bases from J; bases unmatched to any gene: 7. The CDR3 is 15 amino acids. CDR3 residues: CASSWGTGEEYGYTF. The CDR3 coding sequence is TGTGCCAGCAGCTGGGGGACAGGGGAAGAGTATGGCTACACCTTC.

In DNA, the CDR3 is TGCGCCAGCAGCCAAGAACCCAGCGGGGTCTCCTACGAGCAGTACTTC. As protein: CASSQEPSGVSYEQYF. This chain joins TRBV4-1 and TRBJ2-7; 7 bases are a match to TRBD2. Unmatched junction bases numbered 5, after V lost 0 bases and J lost 0 bases. The CDR3 length is 16 residues. Germline loops: CDR1 MGHRA, CDR2 YSYEKL.

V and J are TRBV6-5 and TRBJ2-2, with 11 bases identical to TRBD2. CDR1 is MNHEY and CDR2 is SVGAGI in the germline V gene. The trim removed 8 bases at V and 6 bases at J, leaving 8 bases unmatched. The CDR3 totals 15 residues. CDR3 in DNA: TGTGCCAGCTGGCCCGGGACTAGCGGCGCCGGGGAGCTGTTTTTT. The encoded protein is CASWPGTSGAGELFF.

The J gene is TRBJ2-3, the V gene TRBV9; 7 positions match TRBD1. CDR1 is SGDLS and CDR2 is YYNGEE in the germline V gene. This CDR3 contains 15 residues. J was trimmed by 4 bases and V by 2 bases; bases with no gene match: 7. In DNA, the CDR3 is TGTGCCAGCAGCGTCACCCCAGGGGGATCAGATACGCAGTATTTT. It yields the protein CASSVTPGGSDTQYF.

The CDR3 loop reads CASSPSGSGYNEQFF. The CDR3 coding sequence is TGTGCCAGTAGCCCATCGGGGTCTGGCTACAATGAGCAGTTCTTC. The chain recombines TRBV19 with TRBJ2-1, with D tentatively TRBD2 (5 bases). V was shortened by 6 bases and J by 3 bases, with 15 bases between the two germline ends. The CDR3 is 15 amino acids. The V gene's germline CDR1 is LNHDA and CDR2 SQIVND (reference sequence).

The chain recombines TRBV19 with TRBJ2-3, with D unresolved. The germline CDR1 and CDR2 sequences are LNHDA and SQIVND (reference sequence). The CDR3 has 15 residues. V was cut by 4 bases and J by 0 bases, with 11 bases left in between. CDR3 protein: CASSNEPASTDTQYF. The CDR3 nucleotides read TGTGCCAGTAGTAACGAGCCTGCTAGCACAGATACGCAGTATTTT. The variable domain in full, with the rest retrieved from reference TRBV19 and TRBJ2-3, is DGGITQSPKYLFRKEGQNVTLSCEQNLNHDAMYWYRQDPGQGLRLIYYSQIVNDFQKGDIAEGYSVSREKKESFPLTVTSAQKNPTAFYLCASSNEPASTDTQYFGPGTRLTVL.

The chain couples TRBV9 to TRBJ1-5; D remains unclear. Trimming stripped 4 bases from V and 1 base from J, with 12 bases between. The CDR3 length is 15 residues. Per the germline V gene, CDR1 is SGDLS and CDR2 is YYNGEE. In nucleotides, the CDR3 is TGTGCCAGCAGCCCCCGGGGTGAGAGCAATCAGCCCCAGCATTTT. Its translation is CASSPRGESNQPQHF.

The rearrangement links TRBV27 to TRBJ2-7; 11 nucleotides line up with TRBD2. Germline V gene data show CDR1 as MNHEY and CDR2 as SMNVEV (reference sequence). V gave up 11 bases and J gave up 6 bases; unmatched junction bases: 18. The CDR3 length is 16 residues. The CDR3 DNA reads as TGTGCCTCCCGTAAGGGACTAGCGGCCACCTTCTCCGAGCAGTACTTC. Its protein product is CASRKGLAATFSEQYF.

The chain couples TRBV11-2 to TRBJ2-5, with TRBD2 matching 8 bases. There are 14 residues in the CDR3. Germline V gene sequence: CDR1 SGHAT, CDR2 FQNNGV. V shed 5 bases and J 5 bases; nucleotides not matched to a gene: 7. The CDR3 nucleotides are TGTGCCAGCAGCCCTCCGGGGGGGCGGGAGACCCAGTACTTC. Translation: CASSPPGGRETQYF.

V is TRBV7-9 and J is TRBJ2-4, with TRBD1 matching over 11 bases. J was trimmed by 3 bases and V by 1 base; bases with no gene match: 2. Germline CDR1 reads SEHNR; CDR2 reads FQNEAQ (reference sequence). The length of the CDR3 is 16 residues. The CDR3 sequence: CASSLGDRGIKNIQYF. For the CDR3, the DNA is TGTGCCAGCAGCTTAGGGGACAGGGGGATCAAAAACATTCAGTACTTC.

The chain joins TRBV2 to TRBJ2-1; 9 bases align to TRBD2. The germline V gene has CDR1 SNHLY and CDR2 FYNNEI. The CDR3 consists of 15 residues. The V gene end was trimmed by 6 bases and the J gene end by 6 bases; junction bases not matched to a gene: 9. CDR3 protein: CASSPWTSATNEQFF. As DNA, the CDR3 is TGTGCCAGCAGCCCCTGGACTAGCGCGACCAATGAGCAGTTCTTC.

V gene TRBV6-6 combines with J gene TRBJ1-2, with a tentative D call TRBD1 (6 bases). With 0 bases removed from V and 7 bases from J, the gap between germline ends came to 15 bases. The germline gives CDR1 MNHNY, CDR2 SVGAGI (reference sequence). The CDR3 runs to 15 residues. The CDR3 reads CASSYSGGLFIGYTF. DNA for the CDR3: TGTGCCAGCAGTTACTCAGGGGGTTTATTTATTGGCTACACCTTC.

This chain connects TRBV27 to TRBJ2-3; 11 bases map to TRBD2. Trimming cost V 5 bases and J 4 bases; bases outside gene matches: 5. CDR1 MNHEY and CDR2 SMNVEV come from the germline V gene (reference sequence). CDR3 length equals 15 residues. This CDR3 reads CASSQGTSGSDTQYF. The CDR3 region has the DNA TGTGCCAGCAGTCAAGGGACTAGCGGATCAGATACGCAGTATTTT.

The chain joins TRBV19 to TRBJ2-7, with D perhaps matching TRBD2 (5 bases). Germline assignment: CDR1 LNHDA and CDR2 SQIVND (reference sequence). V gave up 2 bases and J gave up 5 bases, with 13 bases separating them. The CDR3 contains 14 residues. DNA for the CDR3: TGTGCCAGTAGTATAAGTCGGAGGCCCAACGAGCAGTACTTC. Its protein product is CASSISRRPNEQYF.